Listed below are T cell receptor beta chains from one sample, sequenced in a study of response to subunit inactivated influenza vaccine. TCRdb re-derived calls from the RT-PCR reads in MiXCR, one entry per CDR3 protein. In the table there are 750,000 to 850,000 distinct CDR3 sequences, about 18% of which are singletons. The starting material was PBMCs from blood, obtained around 5 days after vaccination. The origin of the receptors is a man in his fifties or sixties who received an inactivated influenza vaccine. Each CDR3 is given without its conserved first and last residue.

TRBJ1-4	TRBV7-9	ASNRGRTNEKLF
TRBJ2-5	TRBV3-1	ASSPREAGETQY
TRBJ1-2	TRBV20-1	SATETGEINYGYT
TRBJ1-2	TRBV6-2/TRBV6-3	ASSYPGQTADGYT
TRBJ1-5	TRBV20-1	SYGPSNQPQH
TRBJ2-3	TRBV24-1	ATSDSGLGGTDTQY
TRBJ2-5	TRBV15	ATSKRLETQY
TRBJ2-7	TRBV29-1	SVGSSYEQY
TRBJ2-5	TRBV29-1	SALSGRSQETQY
TRBJ2-3	TRBV11-3	ASSLFTSDTQY
TRBJ2-7	TRBV20-1	SARDPLSYEQY
TRBJ2-5	TRBV5-6	ASSLGLGRTGFQETQY
TRBJ2-1	TRBV4-1	ASSQDPGRYNEQF
TRBJ2-3	TRBV12-3/TRBV12-4	ASRGGTGVDTQY
TRBJ1-1	TRBV25-1	ASRITGGTEAF
TRBJ2-1	TRBV20-1	TQTGTGYNEQF
TRBJ2-7	TRBV12-3/TRBV12-4	ASRESGSNEQY
TRBJ2-7	TRBV12-3/TRBV12-4	ASRKTGMVYEQY
TRBJ2-7	TRBV20-1	SANSPRDSTYEQY
TRBJ2-3	TRBV4-1	ASSQSSFSVDTQY
TRBJ1-1	TRBV7-9	ASSFTQGNTEAF
TRBJ1-1	TRBV20-1	RGLMGVTEAF
TRBJ2-3	TRBV7-2	ASSFLGLAIDTQY
TRBJ1-1	TRBV12-3/TRBV12-4	ASNFGLGNTEAF
TRBJ1-6	TRBV4-1	ASSQVAGVRSPLH